This TCR beta chain emerged from a study of blood T cell repertoires in COVID-19 (dated by TCRdb to about 2020). With regard to the full study: The collaborator samples originated in the United States, Italy and Spain and spanned the acute and convalescent phases of COVID-19. The prospective study material was composed of cDNA or gDNA derived from T cells, B-cell-depleted T cells, or PBMCs. Subjects who had been exposed to COVID-19, were actively infected with it, or had recovered from it provided the deeply sampled blood TCRbeta repertoires that made up the dataset. The repertoires were made available in a free public database intended to serve as a resource for research on the immune response to SARS-CoV-2. The samples were drawn from the first 160 participants of the ongoing ImmuneRACE study and from 1,254 subjects provided by 6 global collaborators. A de-identified subject ID, COVID-19 status, age in years and sex were almost always included in the sample metadata. Where available, HLA class I and class II types were obtained from metadata supplied by the sample provider rather than from assay-based typing.

This clone was observed a single time. This clone's antigen is unknown. The record has no base qualities; no much larger clone is one base away. The immunoSEQ Assay, a bias-controlled multiplex PCR, was used to amplify TCRbeta CDR3 regions from genomic DNA. In the paper's pipeline: Within the assay, amplification of reference gene primers was used to estimate how many nucleated cells each sample contained. To quantify the absolute abundance of each unique TCRbeta CDR3 rearrangement, sequence reads were collapsed and filtered. For each sample, productive Simpson clonality was calculated by taking the square root of Simpson's diversity index across productive rearrangements. Drawn from immuneACCESS, this table holds only the in-frame rearrangements with V and J called that TCRdb kept. Clones are partly lost; checked studies trace under half to an unresolved V gene and leave the rest unexplained. D and trimming were read from the DNA, whereas the V and J calls and clone size are those reported in that table. This sample is represented by about 82,000 clones; around four fifths of them were singletons. The top ten constitute roughly a third of the sample.

One collaborating source in Seattle enrolled patients while the patients were actively infected and followed the patients over time throughout the course of disease. Collaborating institutions collected whole blood in K2EDTA tubes following their own protocols. For TCRbeta analysis, collaborator samples were shipped as frozen whole blood, as isolated PBMCs, or as DNA extracted from either sample type. Trimmed from V: 3 bases; trimmed from J: 4 bases; junction bases lacking a gene match: 4. Counted from cysteine to phenylalanine, this CDR3 has 15 amino acids. Only the CDR3 portion is preserved as DNA: 45 bases, with reading frame beginning at the first base. The germline V gene gives CDR1 as SGDLS and CDR2 as YYNGEE. Paper-wide results and their limitations: The quantity of clinical and demographic metadata differed by source and by participant and was supplied without curation.

The clonotype originates from a man between 60 and 75 years old with COVID-19, enrolled during active disease. Input material: peripheral blood. The chain links TRBV9 with TRBJ1-4, with TRBD1 identical over 9 junction bases. The DNA sequence is as follows: TGTGCCAGCAGCGGAACAGGGGGCCTTAATGAAAAACTGTTTTTT. Translation gives CASSGTGGLNEKLFF.